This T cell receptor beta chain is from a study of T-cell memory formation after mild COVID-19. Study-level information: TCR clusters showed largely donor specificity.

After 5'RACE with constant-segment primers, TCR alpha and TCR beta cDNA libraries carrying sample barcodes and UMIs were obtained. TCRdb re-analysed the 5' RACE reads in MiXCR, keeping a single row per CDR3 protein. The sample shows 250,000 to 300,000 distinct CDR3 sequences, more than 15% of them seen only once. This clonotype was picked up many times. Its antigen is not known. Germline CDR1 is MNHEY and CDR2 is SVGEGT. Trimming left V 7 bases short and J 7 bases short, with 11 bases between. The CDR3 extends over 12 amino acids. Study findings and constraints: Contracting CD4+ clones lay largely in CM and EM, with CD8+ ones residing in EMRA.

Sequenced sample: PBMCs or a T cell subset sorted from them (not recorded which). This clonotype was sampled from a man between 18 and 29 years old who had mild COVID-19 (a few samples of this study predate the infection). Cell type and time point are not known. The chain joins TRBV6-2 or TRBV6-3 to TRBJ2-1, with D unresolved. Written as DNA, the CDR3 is TGTGCCAGCAAATCTCGGCTGAATGAGCAGTTCTTC. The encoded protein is CASKSRLNEQFF.